This T cell receptor (beta chain) was sequenced in a study of memory CD4+ T cells and cytomegalovirus serostatus. The sort gate was single viable CD3+CD4+CD8-CD45RO+ cells for memory CD4+ T cells. Donors' CMV status reflects serum IgG against pp150, pp28, p38, p52. Assay: immunoSEQ multiplex PCR; the TCRdb copy retains only in-frame clones and omits some. This repertoire shows roughly 45,000 clones, about 78% found once; its top ten account for more than 0.75%. The germline CDR1 and CDR2 sequences are ENHRY and SYGVKD. The CDR3 covers 14 residues. With 6 bases clipped from V and 6 bases from J, the junction kept 9 bases outside the gene matches.

Sequencing was performed on memory CD4+ T cells from blood. The rearrangement uses TRBV10-3 and TRBJ2-3; 7 nucleotides agree with TRBD2. This sequence originates from an adult in good health and CMV-seronegative. CDR3: CAIRGSGEVDTQYF. DNA of the CDR3: TGTGCCATCAGAGGGAGCGGGGAGGTCGATACGCAGTATTTT.